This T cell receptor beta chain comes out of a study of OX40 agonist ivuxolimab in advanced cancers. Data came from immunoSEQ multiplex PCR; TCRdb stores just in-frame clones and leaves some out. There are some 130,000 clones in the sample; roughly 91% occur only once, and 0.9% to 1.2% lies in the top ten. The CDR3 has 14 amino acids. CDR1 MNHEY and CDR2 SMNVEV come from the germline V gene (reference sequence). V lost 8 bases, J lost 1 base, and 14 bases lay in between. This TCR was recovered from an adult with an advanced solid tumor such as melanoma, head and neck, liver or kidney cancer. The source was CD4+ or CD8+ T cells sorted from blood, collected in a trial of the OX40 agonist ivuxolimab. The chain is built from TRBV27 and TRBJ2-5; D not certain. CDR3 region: CASSSTRPQETQYF. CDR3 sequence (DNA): TGTGCCAGCTCCTCGACAAGACCCCAAGAGACCCAGTACTTC.